This TCR beta chain was identified during a study of T-cell memory formation after mild COVID-19. In the study overall: TCR clusters were largely donor specific.

5'RACE with constant-segment primers yielded barcoded, UMI-tagged TCR alpha and TCR beta cDNA libraries. TCRdb reanalysed the 5' RACE reads using MiXCR and keeps one entry per CDR3 protein. The data show about 250,000 distinct CDR3 sequences, with more than 15% seen just once and about 23% held by the top ten. Study-wide findings and caveats: Clones contracting over day 15 to 85 were CD4/CD8 balanced, with later expanders leaning CD4+. Mainly in CM and EM were contracting CD4+ clones; CD8+ were in EMRA.

Looked up from germline, CDR1 is MGHDK and CDR2 is SYGVNS. The trim removed 7 bases at V and 5 bases at J, leaving 8 bases unmatched. The CDR3 has 14 amino acids. This clonotype was seen a handful of times. Its antigen is undetermined. This rearrangement joins TRBV25-1 to TRBJ2-1; TRBD2 matches at 7 bases. Material for sequencing was PBMCs or a T cell subset sorted from them (not recorded which). The receptor was derived from a man aged 18 to 30 who had mild COVID-19 (a few samples of this study predate the infection). Cell type and time point are not known. CDR3 nucleotide sequence: TGTGCCAGCAATGGGGGGGGGTCCCACAATGAGCAGTTCTTC. This gives the protein CASNGGGSHNEQFF.